The source of this TCR beta chain is a study of post-analysis software for immune sequencing data. Per the germline V gene, CDR1 is SGHAT and CDR2 is FQNNGV. The CDR3 extends over 15 amino acids. With 1 base removed from V and 3 bases from J, the gap between germline ends came to 13 bases. Researchers reported that TCR beta cDNA libraries carried unique molecular identifiers. Using its own MiXCR run on the PCR reads, TCRdb lists one record per CDR3 protein. The sample has roughly 540,000 distinct CDR3 sequences, 30% to 40% seen once. Concerning this clonotype itself: Its antigen remains unidentified.

Study observations and caveats: When patients were compared with controls, 4 or 5 TRBV segments were more frequent, TRBV5-6, TRBV5-1 and TRBV20-1 among them.

The chain joins TRBV11-2 to TRBJ2-7; D unresolved. The specimen sequenced was blood. This sequence originates from a girl between 2 and 17 years old with multiple sclerosis. This CDR3 is CASSLGDGGLYEQYF. As DNA, the CDR3 is TGTGCCAGCAGCTTAGGTGATGGTGGGCTCTACGAGCAGTACTTC. Supplemented by reference TRBV11-2 and TRBJ2-7, the full variable domain reads EAGVAQSPRYKIIEKRQSVAFWCNPISGHATLYWYQQILGQGPKLLIQFQNNGVVDDSQLPKDRFSAERLKGVDSTLKIQPAKLEDSAVYLCASSLGDGGLYEQYFGPGTRLTVT.